This T cell receptor beta chain was captured in a study of T-cell memory formation after mild COVID-19. Study-level findings and limits: Cross-reactive memory seemingly joined, as some responding clones were found in pre-infection memory. Contracting clones, day 15 to 85, had balanced CD4/CD8, and later expanders favored CD4+.

On this clonotype itself: Its specificity is not known.

TCRdb called the 5' RACE reads again in MiXCR, with one record for every CDR3 protein. The top ten hold under 25% of the sample, which has fewer than 400,000 distinct CDR3 sequences, around a sixth seen once. The receptor was isolated from a man between 18 and 29 years old who had mild COVID-19 (a few samples of this study predate the infection). Cell type and time point are not known. What was sequenced was PBMCs or a T cell subset sorted from them (not recorded which).

The CDR3 region has the DNA TGTGCCAGCAGCCAAGCTCCTAGCGGGGGGTCCCGAGTTGAGCAGTTCTTC. The encoded protein is CASSQAPSGGSRVEQFF. This sequence joins TRBV3-1 and TRBJ2-1, with TRBD2 matching over 11 bases. The CDR3 runs to 17 residues. Germline V CDR1 and CDR2: LGHDT, YNNKEL (reference sequence). Trimming removed 1 base from V and 9 bases from J; junction bases left unmatched: 11.